One sample yielded the 10 T cell receptor beta chains listed below, sequenced in a study of T cell repertoires and HLA-DP antigens. TCRdb's copy holds only in-frame clones and misses some; the assay was immunoSEQ multiplex PCR. The table includes some 110,000 clones, nearly 95% detected once. The antigens of these receptors remain unknown. Sequencing used CD4+ T cells from PBMCs. All receptors derive from a woman aged 18-29 years in good health and CMV-seronegative.

This clone was counted once. The chain links TRBV2 to TRBJ1-5, with D unclear. The CDR3 contains 16 residues. Germline V gene lookup returns CDR1 SNHLY and CDR2 FYNNEI. Trimming pared 5 bases from V and 4 bases from J, leaving 18 bases between. In nucleotides, the CDR3 is TGTGCCAGCAGTACCTCAAGTGGTCTGGCAAATCAGCCCCAGCATTTT. This gives the protein CASSTSSGLANQPQHF.

V usage is TRBV2 and J usage is TRBJ2-1; D gene uncertain. V was pared by 11 bases and J by 0 bases, with 14 bases between. This CDR3 spans 14 amino acids. Germline assignment: CDR1 SNHLY and CDR2 FYNNEI. CDR3 region: CAGAYVSSYNEQFF. The CDR3 DNA reads TGTGCCGGTGCTTACGTTAGCTCCTACAATGAGCAGTTCTTC. The full variable domain, in which reference TRBV2 and TRBJ2-1 provide the parts outside the CDR3, is EPEVTQTPSHQVTQMGQEVILRCVPISNHLYFYWYRQILGQKVEFLVSFYNNEISEKSEIFDDQFSVERPDGSNFTLKIRSTKLEDSAMYFCAGAYVSSYNEQFFGPGTRLTVL.

The V gene is TRBV15, the J gene TRBJ2-3, with D perhaps given as TRBD1 or TRBD2 (6 bases each). The CDR3 totals 17 residues. Looked up from germline, CDR1 is LNHNV and CDR2 is YYDKDF (reference sequence). Trimming shortened V by 2 bases and J by 4 bases, and 19 bases separated the two germline ends. The CDR3 DNA is TGTGCCACCAGCAGATCCAGAATAGGGGGGTACCCAGATACGCAGTATTTT. Translated, it gives CATSRSRIGGYPDTQYF.

V gene TRBV11-2 combines with J gene TRBJ2-5; D might be TRBD1 or TRBD2, each matching 6 bases. This CDR3 comprises 17 residues. CDR1 is SGHAT and CDR2 is FQNNGV in the germline V gene. Trimming pared 3 bases from V and 7 bases from J, leaving 24 bases between. The CDR3 DNA reads TGTGCCAGCAGCTTGGAGGAAGGAGGGGGACGTTCCGGGACCCAGTACTTC. This gives the protein CASSLEEGGGRSGTQYF. Full variable domain (missing parts from reference TRBV11-2 and TRBJ2-5): EAGVAQSPRYKIIEKRQSVAFWCNPISGHATLYWYQQILGQGPKLLIQFQNNGVVDDSQLPKDRFSAERLKGVDSTLKIQPAKLEDSAVYLCASSLEEGGGRSGTQYFGPGTRLLVL.

The sample holds one count of this clone. The chain joins TRBV19 to TRBJ2-2, with 9 bases aligning to TRBD1. The length of the CDR3 is 15 residues. The V gene end was trimmed by 8 bases and the J gene end by 4 bases; junction bases not matched to a gene: 8. The V gene's germline CDR1 is LNHDA and CDR2 SQIVND (reference sequence). In DNA form, the CDR3 reads TGTGCCAGTCGACTACAGGGGGCCACCACCGGGGAGCTGTTTTTT. Its translation: CASRLQGATTGELFF. Filled out from reference TRBV19 and TRBJ2-2, the complete variable domain reads DGGITQSPKYLFRKEGQNVTLSCEQNLNHDAMYWYRQDPGQGLRLIYYSQIVNDFQKGDIAEGYSVSREKKESFPLTVTSAQKNPTAFYLCASRLQGATTGELFFGEGSRLTVL.

This chain links TRBV4-1 with TRBJ1-4, with D perhaps TRBD1 (5 bases). The CDR3 totals 15 residues. Germline V lookup: CDR1 MGHRA, CDR2 YSYEKL. Deletions cut 4 bases from V and 5 bases from J, with 14 bases between. The CDR3 DNA sequence: TGCGCCAGCAGCCCTACCACAGGAGGGAATGAAAAACTGTTTTTT. This encodes CASSPTTGGNEKLFF.

V gene TRBV6-5 combines with J gene TRBJ1-3; no definite D call. The CDR3 loop spans 14 amino acids. Between the trimmed V and J ends, which lost 0 bases and 4 bases, there was a span of 7 bases. Germline CDR1 reads MNHEY; CDR2 reads SVGAGI. DNA for the CDR3: TGTGCCAGCAGTTACTCGATACTCGGAAACACCATATATTTT. Translation: CASSYSILGNTIYF.

The chain employs TRBV5-1 and TRBJ2-7, with D hard to call. With 7 bases removed from V and 2 bases from J, the gap between germline ends came to 4 bases. The CDR3 totals 10 residues. Germline-derived CDR1 and CDR2 are SGHRS and YFSETQ. CDR3 loop: CASQTYEQYV. The CDR3 coding sequence is TGCGCCAGCCAGACCTACGAGCAGTACGTC.

This clone was detected only once. The V and J genes are TRBV19 and TRBJ1-2; tentative D call: TRBD1 (6 bases). The CDR3 has 16 residues. The germline V gene encodes CDR1 LNHDA and CDR2 SQIVND (reference sequence). Trimming shortened V by 5 bases and J by 8 bases, and 24 bases separated the two germline ends. The CDR3 loop reads CASSSRAGVDRKGYTF. The CDR3 region has the DNA TGTGCCAGTAGTTCACGGGCAGGGGTTGATAGGAAAGGCTACACCTTC.

This chain links TRBV19 with TRBJ1-4; TRBD1 agrees at 9 bases. The V and J ends lost 5 bases and 0 bases, in that order; junction bases with no gene match: 7. Germline CDR1 is LNHDA and CDR2 is SQIVND (reference sequence). This CDR3 is built from 17 residues. The CDR3 DNA is TGTGCCAGTAGTCCATGGACAGGGGTTTCAACTAATGAAAAACTGTTTTTT. Translated: CASSPWTGVSTNEKLFF.